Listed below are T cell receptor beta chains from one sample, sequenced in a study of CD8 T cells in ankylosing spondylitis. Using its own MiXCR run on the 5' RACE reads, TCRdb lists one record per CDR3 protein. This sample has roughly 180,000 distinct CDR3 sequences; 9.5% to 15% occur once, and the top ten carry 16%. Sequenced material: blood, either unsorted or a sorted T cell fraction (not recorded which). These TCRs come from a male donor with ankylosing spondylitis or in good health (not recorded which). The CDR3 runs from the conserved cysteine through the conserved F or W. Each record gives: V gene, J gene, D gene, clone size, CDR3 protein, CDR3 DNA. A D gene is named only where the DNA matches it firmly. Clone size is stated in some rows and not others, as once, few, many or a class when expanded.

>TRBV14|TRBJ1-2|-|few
CASSQEAGNNYGYTF
TGTGCCAGCAGCCAAGAAGCAGGGAATAACTATGGCTACACCTTC
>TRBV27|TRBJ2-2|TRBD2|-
CASSLNPLAGGPAGELFF
TGTGCCAGCAGTTTAAATCCCCTAGCGGGGGGGCCGGCCGGGGAGCTGTTTTTT
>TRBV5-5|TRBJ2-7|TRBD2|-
CASSLWSGASYEQYF
TGTGCCAGCAGCTTGTGGAGCGGGGCTTCCTACGAGCAGTACTTC
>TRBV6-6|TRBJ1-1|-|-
CASSPRIPEAFF
TGTGCCAGCAGCCCCCGTATCCCTGAAGCTTTCTTT
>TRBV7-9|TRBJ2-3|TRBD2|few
CASSSTSGQITDTQYF
TGTGCCAGCAGTTCGACTAGCGGACAAATCACAGATACGCAGTATTTT
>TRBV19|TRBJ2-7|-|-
CATLAEWAYEQYF
TGTGCCACCTTAGCGGAGTGGGCCTACGAGCAGTACTTC
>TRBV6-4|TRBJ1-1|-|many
CASSVTANTEAFF
TGTGCCAGCAGTGTAACGGCGAACACTGAAGCTTTCTTT
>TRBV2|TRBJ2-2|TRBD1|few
CASSVFVDRGWDTGELFF
TGTGCCAGCAGTGTTTTCGTGGACAGGGGTTGGGACACCGGGGAGCTGTTTTTT
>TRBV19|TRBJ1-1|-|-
CASSIGSTEAFF
TGTGCCAGTAGTATAGGGAGCACTGAAGCTTTCTTT
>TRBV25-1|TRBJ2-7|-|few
CASSVVTYEQYF
TGTGCCAGCAGTGTGGTTACCTACGAGCAGTACTTC
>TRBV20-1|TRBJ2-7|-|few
CSARWAGKEGAYEQYF
TGCAGTGCTAGGTGGGCAGGGAAAGAAGGGGCCTACGAGCAGTACTTC
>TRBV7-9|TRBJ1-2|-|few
CASSFEGNGYTF
TGTGCCAGCAGCTTTGAAGGGAATGGCTACACCTTC
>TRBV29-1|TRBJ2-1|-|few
CSVAGTNSYNEQFF
TGCAGCGTTGCCGGGACCAACTCCTACAATGAGCAGTTCTTC
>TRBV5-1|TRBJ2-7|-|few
CASSLTGLHEQYF
TGCGCCAGCAGCTTGACGGGGCTCCACGAGCAGTACTTC
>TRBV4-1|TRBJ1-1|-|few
CASSQGTGMNTEAFF
TGCGCCAGCAGCCAAGGTACGGGAATGAACACTGAAGCTTTCTTT
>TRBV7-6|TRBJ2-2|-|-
CASSFRDGNTGELFF
TGTGCCAGCAGCTTCCGGGACGGGAACACCGGGGAGCTGTTTTTT
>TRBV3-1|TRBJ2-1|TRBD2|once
CASSQTTSVWWDEQFF
TGTGCCAGCAGCCAAACGACTAGCGTGTGGTGGGATGAGCAGTTCTTC
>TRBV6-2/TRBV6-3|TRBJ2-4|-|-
CASSWDRGIQYF
TGTGCCAGCAGTTGGGACCGGGGGATTCAGTACTTC
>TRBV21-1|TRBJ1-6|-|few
CATLGLNSPLHF
TGTGCCACCCTCGGTCTTAATTCACCCCTCCACTTT
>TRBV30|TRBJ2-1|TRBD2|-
CAWTRTSGIDEQFF
TGTGCCTGGACGAGGACTAGCGGGATTGATGAGCAGTTCTTC
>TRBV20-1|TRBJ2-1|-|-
CSARGGREDYSEQFF
TGCAGTGCTAGAGGGGGAAGGGAGGACTACAGTGAGCAGTTCTTC
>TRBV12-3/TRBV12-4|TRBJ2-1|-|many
CASSLTSNEQFF
TGTGCCAGCAGTCTTACCAGTAATGAGCAGTTCTTC
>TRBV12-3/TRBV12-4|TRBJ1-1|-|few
CASSHFTRKFNTEAFF
TGTGCCAGCAGCCATTTCACACGGAAATTTAACACTGAAGCTTTCTTT
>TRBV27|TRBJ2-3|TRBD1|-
CASSLVGQGMYF
TGTGCCAGCAGTTTAGTGGGACAGGGAATGTATTTT
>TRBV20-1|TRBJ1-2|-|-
CSARESMGSERGYTF
TGCAGTGCTAGAGAGTCAATGGGCTCCGAACGCGGCTACACCTTC
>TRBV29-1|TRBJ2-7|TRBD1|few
CSVVGRGTTEQYF
TGCAGCGTTGTGGGCAGGGGGACCACCGAGCAGTACTTC
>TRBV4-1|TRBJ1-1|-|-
CASSQQGTPNTEAFF
TGCGCCAGCAGCCAACAGGGGACCCCAAACACTGAAGCTTTCTTT
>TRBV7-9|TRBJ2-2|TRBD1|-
CASSLLDRGHGELFF
TGTGCCAGCAGCTTATTGGACAGGGGTCACGGGGAGCTGTTTTTT
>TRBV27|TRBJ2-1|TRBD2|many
CASRGLADNEQFF
TGTGCCAGCAGGGGACTAGCAGACAATGAGCAGTTCTTC
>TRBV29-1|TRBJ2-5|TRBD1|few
CSVEGGRTGPQETQYF
TGCAGCGTTGAAGGGGGAAGGACAGGCCCTCAAGAGACCCAGTACTTC
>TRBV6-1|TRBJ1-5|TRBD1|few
CASSPTGPNQPQHF
TGTGCCAGCAGTCCGACAGGGCCCAATCAGCCCCAGCATTTT
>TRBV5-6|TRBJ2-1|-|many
CASSFSETSYNEQFF
TGTGCCAGCAGTTTTAGCGAGACCTCCTACAATGAGCAGTTCTTC
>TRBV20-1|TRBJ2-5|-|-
CSAPWGSQETQYF
TGCAGTGCTCCGTGGGGCAGCCAAGAGACCCAGTACTTC
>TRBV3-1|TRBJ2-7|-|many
CASSPYSSYEQYF
TGTGCCAGCAGCCCGTATAGCTCCTACGAGCAGTACTTC
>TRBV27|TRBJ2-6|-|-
CASTKTGAWWGANVLTF
TGTGCCAGCACTAAGACGGGGGCCTGGTGGGGGGCCAACGTCCTGACTTTC
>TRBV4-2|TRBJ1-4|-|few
CASSQETLELF
TGTGCCAGCAGCCAAGAAACCCTGGAACTTTTT
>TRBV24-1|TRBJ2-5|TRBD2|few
CATSERLLAGDDQETQYF
TGTGCCACCAGTGAACGTCTCCTAGCGGGAGACGACCAAGAGACCCAGTACTTC
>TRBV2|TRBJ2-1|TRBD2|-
CASVGGTSVYNEQFF
TGTGCCAGCGTGGGGGGGACTAGCGTATACAATGAGCAGTTCTTC
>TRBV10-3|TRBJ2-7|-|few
CAIIGGMNEQYF
TGCGCCATCATAGGGGGAATGAACGAGCAGTACTTC